Presented here are 7 T cell receptor beta chains from one specimen sequenced in a study of T-cell memory formation after mild COVID-19. TCRdb used MiXCR to reprocess the 5' RACE reads, holding one entry per CDR3 protein. The repertoire holds about 49,000 distinct CDR3 sequences, 5.5% to 7.5% seen once, with 1.4% in the top ten. Source material: PBMCs or a T cell subset sorted from them (not recorded which). These receptors originate from a man aged 18 to 29 who had mild COVID-19 (a few samples of this study predate the infection). Cell type and time point are not known.

This clonotype was seen a handful of times. The V call is TRBV5-1, the J call TRBJ2-1; D is possibly TRBD1 (6 bases). V was trimmed by 7 bases and J by 0 bases, leaving 11 bases between them. The CDR3 totals 14 residues. CDR1 and CDR2 from the germline V gene are SGHRS and YFSETQ. The CDR3 DNA sequence: TGCGCCAGCCGGGACACCCGCTCCTACAATGAGCAGTTCTTC. Its protein is CASRDTRSYNEQFF.

This clonotype was observed a handful of times. J is TRBJ1-1 and V is TRBV6-5; weak D call: TRBD1 (5 bases). The CDR3 extends over 17 amino acids. The V gene lost 4 bases and the J gene lost 0 bases, with 18 bases spanning the gap. Per germline, CDR1 MNHEY and CDR2 SVGAGI. This chain's CDR3 is CASSFVTPGTVNTEAFF. The CDR3 bases are TGTGCCAGCAGTTTCGTCACCCCCGGGACGGTGAACACTGAAGCTTTCTTT.

This clonotype was seen a few times. V and J are TRBV7-3 and TRBJ2-1, with 9 bases identical to TRBD1. The germline V gene has CDR1 SGHTA and CDR2 FQGTGA. This CDR3 contains 15 residues. V lost 5 bases to trimming and J lost 9 bases; unmatched junction nucleotides: 11. The CDR3 coding sequence is TGTGCCAGCAGCCCTGGGACAGGGACCCAGGGTGAGCAGTTCTTC. Residues: CASSPGTGTQGEQFF.

This clonotype has at least ten counts. The chain has TRBV25-1 and TRBJ2-7; 7 positions match TRBD1. V shed 6 bases, J shed 0 bases, and the junction held 8 bases outside the gene matches. Germline CDR1 and CDR2: MGHDK and SYGVNS. This CDR3 region has 15 residues. The CDR3 bases are TGTGCCAGCAGCCCCAGTGACAGGGCCTCCTACGAGCAGTACTTC. This codes for CASSPSDRASYEQYF.

This clonotype turned up a few times. This chain links TRBV9 with TRBJ2-7, with TRBD2 as a possible D gene (5 bases). The germline gives CDR1 SGDLS, CDR2 YYNGEE. Trimming took 4 bases from V and 0 from J, leaving 17 bases between them. The CDR3 sequence is 16 residues long. CDR3 bases: TGTGCCAGCAGCCCACAACTAGAGCCAAGCTCCTACGAGCAGTACTTC. It yields the protein CASSPQLEPSSYEQYF.

This clonotype was detected a few times. This rearrangement joins TRBV12-3 or TRBV12-4 to TRBJ1-2, with TRBD1 matching over 8 bases. The CDR3 totals 14 residues. With 6 bases clipped from V and 8 bases from J, the junction kept 11 bases outside the gene matches. In DNA form, the CDR3 reads TGTGCCAGCAGCCGCGGACAGGGAAGCTACGGCTACACCTTC. Its protein product is CASSRGQGSYGYTF.

There are a few counts of this clonotype. The chain carries TRBV7-9 and TRBJ2-6; a weak D match, TRBD2 (6 bases). The germline V gene has CDR1 SEHNR and CDR2 FQNEAQ (reference sequence). This CDR3 has 21 amino acids. Trimming took 2 bases from V and 1 from J, leaving 24 bases between them. The CDR3 region is CASSLIGRDLLPLSGANVLTF. CDR3 nucleotide sequence: TGTGCCAGCAGCTTAATAGGCAGGGACTTACTTCCACTATCTGGGGCCAACGTCCTGACTTTC.